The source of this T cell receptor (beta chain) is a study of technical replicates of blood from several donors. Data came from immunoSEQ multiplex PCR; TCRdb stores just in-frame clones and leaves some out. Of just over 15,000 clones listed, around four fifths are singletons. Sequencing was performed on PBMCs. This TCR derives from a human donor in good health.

CDR3 region: CASSQGTATNEKLFF. The CDR3 DNA reads TGTGCCAGCTCACAGGGGACAGCAACTAATGAAAAACTGTTTTTT. The chain carries TRBV18 and TRBJ1-4; TRBD1 matches at 7 bases. This CDR3 is built from 15 residues. V dropped 4 bases and J dropped 0; count of bases not matched to a gene: 2. Germline V gene lookup returns CDR1 KGHSH and CDR2 LQKENI.